The 6 T cell receptor beta chains presented below share a single source sample, sequenced in a study of metastatic and nonmetastatic thyroid tumors. TCRdb re-called clones via MiXCR from the PCR reads. The sample records about 30,000 clones, just under 30% being singletons. There were no patients who had received any treatment before thyroid surgery. Sequencing was performed on blood. Source of these receptors: a female donor with papillary thyroid cancer or a benign thyroid nodule (not recorded which). Some clones in this sample may be carry-over from other donors' samples.

By its share, this clone is large. The sample holds other DNA sequences that translate to the same CDR3. This chain connects TRBV12-3 or TRBV12-4 to TRBJ2-5; D possibly uses TRBD1 or TRBD2 (6 bases each). Trimming took off 1 base at V and 1 base at J, with 10 bases between the two ends. This CDR3 comprises 15 residues. The chain's CDR3 is CASSLGRGGQETQYF. The CDR3, as DNA: TGTGCCAGCAGTTTAGGCAGGGGAGGCCAAGAGACCCAGTACTTC.

The J gene is TRBJ1-1, the V gene TRBV3-1; D unresolved. The germline CDR1 and CDR2 sequences are LGHDT and YNNKEL (reference sequence). Deletions cut 0 bases from V and 0 bases from J, with 8 bases between. CDR3 length equals 15 residues. The CDR3 spells CASSQDQGMNTEAFF. The CDR3 DNA reads TGTGCCAGCAGCCAAGATCAAGGGATGAACACTGAAGCTTTCTTT.

This clone has ten or more counts. The chain recombines TRBV4-1 with TRBJ2-7; D possibly corresponds to TRBD1 (5 bases). In germline, CDR1 is MGHRA, CDR2 YSYEKL. This CDR3 is built from 13 residues. Trimming removed 4 bases from V and 5 bases from J, with 12 bases in between. CDR3 sequence: CASSRAGLDEQYF. The CDR3 region has the DNA TGCGCCAGCAGCCGCGCAGGGCTCGACGAGCAGTACTTC.

CDR3 nucleotides: TGTGCCAGCAGCCATGTAATGGGCGGGGAGCTGTTTTTT. Its translation: CASSHVMGGELFF. The J gene is TRBJ2-2, the V gene TRBV14; D call uncertain. CDR1 and CDR2 (germline): SGHDN, FVKESK. The V end was cut by 3 bases, the J end by 7 bases, with 9 bases between. The CDR3 is 13 residues long.

This clone was observed a few times. The chain links TRBV6-1 to TRBJ1-2; D is unclear. CDR3 length: 13 residues. From germline, CDR1 is MNHNS and CDR2 SASEGT. Trimming stripped 6 bases from V and 7 bases from J, with 15 bases between. CDR3 DNA: TGTGCCAGCAGCCGCTCCTTACAGCGTGGCTACACCTTC. It yields the protein CASSRSLQRGYTF.

This chain joins TRBV12-3 or TRBV12-4 and TRBJ2-2, with TRBD1 matching over 10 bases. The CDR3 is 16 amino acids. The junction had 5 bases not matched to a gene; V was cut back by 5 bases and J by 2 bases. For the CDR3, the DNA is TGTGCCAGCAGTCGGACAGGGGGGACAAACACCGGGGAGCTGTTTTTT. Amino acids: CASSRTGGTNTGELFF.